There are many counts of the clone carrying this T cell receptor beta chain. There are 14 residues in the CDR3. The germline gives CDR1 DFQATT, CDR2 SNEGSKA (reference sequence). Trimming pared 6 bases from V and 7 bases from J, leaving 19 bases between. Both TRBC1 and TRBC2 were covered by a beta constant-region primer of two equimolar oligonucleotides. One entry per CDR3 protein results from TCRdb running MiXCR on the UMI-ligation and nested PCR reads. The sample contains about 90,000 distinct CDR3 sequences, 7% to 7.5% of which appear only once. This record comes from a study of naive and memory T cell subsets.

Sequenced material: central memory CD4+ T cells from blood. This chain uses TRBV20-1 with TRBJ2-1; TRBD1 might be the D (6 bases). This sequence was found in a human donor in good health. CDR3 DNA: TGCAGTGCCCCGAGGGCAGGGGCCGGGAATGAGCAGTTCTTC. Amino acids: CSAPRAGAGNEQFF.